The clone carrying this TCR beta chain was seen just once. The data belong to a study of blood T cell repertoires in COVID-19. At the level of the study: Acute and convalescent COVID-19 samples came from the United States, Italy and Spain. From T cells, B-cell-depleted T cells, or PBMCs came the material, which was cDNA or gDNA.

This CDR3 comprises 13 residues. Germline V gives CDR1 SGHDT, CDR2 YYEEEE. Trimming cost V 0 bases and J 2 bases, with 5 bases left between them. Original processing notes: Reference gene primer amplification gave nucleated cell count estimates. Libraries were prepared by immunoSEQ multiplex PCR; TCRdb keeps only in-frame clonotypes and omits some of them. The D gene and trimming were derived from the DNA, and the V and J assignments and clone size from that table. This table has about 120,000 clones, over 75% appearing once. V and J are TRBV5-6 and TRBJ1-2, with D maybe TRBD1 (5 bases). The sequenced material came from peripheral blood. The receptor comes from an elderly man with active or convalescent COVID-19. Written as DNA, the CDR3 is TGTGCCAGCAGCTTGGGACAGAACTATGGCTACACCTTC. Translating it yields CASSLGQNYGYTF.